This T cell receptor (beta chain) appears in the sequencing data of a study of early T cells in non-severe SARS-CoV-2 infection. The CDR3 runs to 11 residues. The V gene's germline CDR1 is DFQATT and CDR2 SNEGSKA (reference sequence). Deletions cut 6 bases from V and 6 bases from J, with 11 bases between. This clonotype was counted only a few times. TCRdb used MiXCR to reprocess the 5' RACE reads, holding one entry per CDR3 protein. The sample contains more than 95,000 distinct CDR3 sequences, about 15% of which appear only once. The specimen was whole blood. The TCR originated in an adult who was a healthcare worker with PCR-confirmed SARS-CoV-2 infection or an uninfected control (not recorded which). This chain links TRBV20-1 with TRBJ1-1, with a weak D call TRBD1 (5 bases). The CDR3 reads CSAAGAAEAFF. The CDR3 DNA reads TGCAGTGCAGCCGGGGCGGCTGAAGCTTTCTTT.